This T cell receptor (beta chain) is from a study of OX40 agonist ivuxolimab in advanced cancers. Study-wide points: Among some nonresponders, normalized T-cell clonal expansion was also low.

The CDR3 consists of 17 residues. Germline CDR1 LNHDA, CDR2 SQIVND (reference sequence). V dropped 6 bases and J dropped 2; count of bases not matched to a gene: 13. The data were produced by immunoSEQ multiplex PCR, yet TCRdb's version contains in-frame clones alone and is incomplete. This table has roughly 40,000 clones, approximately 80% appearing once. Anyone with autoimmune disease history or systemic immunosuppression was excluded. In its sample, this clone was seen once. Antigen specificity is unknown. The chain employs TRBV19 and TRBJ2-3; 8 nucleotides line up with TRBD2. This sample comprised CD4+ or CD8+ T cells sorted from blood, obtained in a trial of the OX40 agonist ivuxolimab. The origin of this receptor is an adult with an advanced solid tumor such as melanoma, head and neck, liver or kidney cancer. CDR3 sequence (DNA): TGTGCCAGTAGCCCCGGTGTGAGACTAGCGCTCACAGATACGCAGTATTTT. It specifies CASSPGVRLALTDTQYF.